These 8 T cell receptor beta chains originate from one sample sequenced in a study of sequential checkpoint blockade in melanoma. The assay was immunoSEQ multiplex PCR, and TCRdb's table has in-frame clones only and misses some. The table includes under 9,500 clones, 50% to 65% detected once. Noted treatment: randomized to nivolumab then ipilimumab (arm A) or the reverse (arm B). Material: CD8+ T cells sorted from blood (inferred from file names), obtained from a patient given nivolumab and ipilimumab in sequence. These TCRs come from a human donor with melanoma.

This clone has a handful of counts. This rearrangement joins TRBV19 to TRBJ2-2; TRBD2 is a possible D gene (6 bases). CDR3 length equals 15 residues. V lost 3 bases and J 1 base, leaving 9 bases between the germline ends. Per germline, CDR1 LNHDA and CDR2 SQIVND (reference sequence). Here the CDR3 reads CASSISGLNTGELFF. The CDR3, as DNA: TGTGCCAGTAGTATTAGCGGACTGAACACCGGGGAGCTGTTTTTT.

The CDR3 sequence is CASSLSGGILSYEQYF. Here the CDR3 DNA reads TGTGCCAGCAGTTTATCAGGGGGCATACTCTCCTACGAGCAGTACTTC. This chain uses TRBV27 with TRBJ2-7, with 7 nucleotides matching TRBD1. Germline CDR1 MNHEY, CDR2 SMNVEV (reference sequence). V lost 0 bases and J lost 0; bases outside the gene matches: 5. The CDR3 is 16 amino acids.

Points on this clone: At one end, the junction sequence differs from germline, possibly due to a read error. The V and J genes are TRBV7-9 and TRBJ1-4, with D perhaps TRBD1 (5 bases). The CDR3 extends over 16 amino acids. Germline lookup yields CDR1 SEHNR and CDR2 FQNEAQ (reference sequence). The CDR3 DNA sequence: TGCGCCAGCAGCCAAGACTTGGGGGGTAACGTTGAAAAACTGTTTTTT. Translating gives CASSQDLGGNVEKLFF. The full variable domain, with the rest looked up from reference TRBV7-9 and TRBJ1-4, is DTGVSQNPRHKITKRGQNVTFRCDPISEHNRLYWYRQTLGQGPEFLTYFQNEAQLEKSRLLSDRFSAERPKGSFSTLEIQRTEQGDSAMYLCASSQDLGGNVEKLFFGSGTQLSVL.

The V call is TRBV7-9, the J call TRBJ2-7; D not certain. The CDR3 has 16 amino acids. Per the germline V gene, CDR1 is SEHNR and CDR2 is FQNEAQ (reference sequence). Deletions cut 0 bases from V and 2 bases from J, with 14 bases between. Here the CDR3 DNA reads TGTGCCAGCAGCTTAGCGCCACAAGGAGTTACCTACGAGCAGTACTTC. It specifies CASSLAPQGVTYEQYF.

The rearrangement uses TRBV7-9 and TRBJ2-3; 9 positions match TRBD2. Germline CDR1 SEHNR, CDR2 FQNEAQ (reference sequence). V lost 4 bases, J lost 0 bases, and 11 bases stayed unmatched. The CDR3 runs to 18 residues. CDR3 DNA sequence: TGTGCCAGCAGCTACCAAAAACGTGCGGGAGGGAGCACAGATACGCAGTATTTT. This translates into CASSYQKRAGGSTDTQYF.

The V gene is TRBV4-1, the J gene TRBJ1-1; D remains unclear. Trimming removed 2 bases at V and 0 bases at J, with 7 bases between. The CDR3 contains 14 residues. CDR1 is MGHRA, CDR2 YSYEKL, per germline. The CDR3 protein is CASSQTAMNTEAFF. As DNA, the CDR3 is TGCGCCAGCAGCCAAACAGCTATGAACACTGAAGCTTTCTTT.

The J gene is TRBJ2-5, the V gene TRBV5-5, with TRBD2 matching 12 bases. CDR3 length: 14 amino acids. Germline V gene data show CDR1 as SGHKS and CDR2 as YYEKEE (reference sequence). V dropped 4 bases and J dropped 5; count of bases not matched to a gene: 3. CDR3 protein: CASSTSGGKETQYF. The DNA for the CDR3 is TGTGCCAGCAGCACTAGCGGGGGGAAGGAGACCCAGTACTTC.

In its sample, this clone ranks as medium-sized (0.01 to 0.1%). The rearrangement uses TRBV10-3 and TRBJ1-6, with D maybe TRBD1 (6 bases). CDR1 and CDR2 (germline): ENHRY, SYGVKD. Trimming took off 4 bases at V and 13 bases at J, with 14 bases between the two ends. The CDR3 runs 13 residues. The CDR3 sequence: CAISGTDDRPLHF. The CDR3 bases are TGTGCCATCAGTGGGACTGACGACAGGCCCCTCCACTTT.